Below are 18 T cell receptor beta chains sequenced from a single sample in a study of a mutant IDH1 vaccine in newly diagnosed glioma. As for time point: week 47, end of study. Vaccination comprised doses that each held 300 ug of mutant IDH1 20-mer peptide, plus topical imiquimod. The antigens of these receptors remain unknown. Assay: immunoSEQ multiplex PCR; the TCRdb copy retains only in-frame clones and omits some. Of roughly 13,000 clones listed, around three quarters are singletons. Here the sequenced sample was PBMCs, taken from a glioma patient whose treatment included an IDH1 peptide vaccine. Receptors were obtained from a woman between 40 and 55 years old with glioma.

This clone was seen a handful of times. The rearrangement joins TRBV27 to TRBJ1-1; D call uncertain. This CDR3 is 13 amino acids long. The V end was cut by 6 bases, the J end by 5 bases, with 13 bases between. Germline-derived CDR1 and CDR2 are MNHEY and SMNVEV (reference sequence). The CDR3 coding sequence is TGTGCCAGCAGGAACCCAGTTGGGACTGAAGCTTTCTTT. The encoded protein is CASRNPVGTEAFF.

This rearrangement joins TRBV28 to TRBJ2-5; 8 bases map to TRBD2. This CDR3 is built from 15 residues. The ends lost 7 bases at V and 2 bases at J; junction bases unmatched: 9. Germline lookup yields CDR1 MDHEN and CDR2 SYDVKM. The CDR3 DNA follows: TGTGCCAGCACCTCCGGGGGGGCCTTTCAAGAGACCCAGTACTTC. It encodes CASTSGGAFQETQYF.

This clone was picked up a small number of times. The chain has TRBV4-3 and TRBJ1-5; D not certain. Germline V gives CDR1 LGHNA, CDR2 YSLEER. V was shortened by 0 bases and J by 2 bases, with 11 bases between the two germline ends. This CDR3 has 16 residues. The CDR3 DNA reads TGCGCCAGCAGCCAAGATGCGAACACCCGCAATCAGCCCCAGCATTTT. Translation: CASSQDANTRNQPQHF.

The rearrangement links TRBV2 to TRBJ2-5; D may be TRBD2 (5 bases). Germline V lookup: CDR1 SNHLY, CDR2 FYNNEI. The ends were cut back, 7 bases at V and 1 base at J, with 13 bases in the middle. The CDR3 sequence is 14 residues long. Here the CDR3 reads CASKSGLGQETQYF. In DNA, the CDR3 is TGTGCCAGCAAGTCCGGACTGGGCCAAGAGACCCAGTACTTC. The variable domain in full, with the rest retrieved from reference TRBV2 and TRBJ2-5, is EPEVTQTPSHQVTQMGQEVILRCVPISNHLYFYWYRQILGQKVEFLVSFYNNEISEKSEIFDDQFSVERPDGSNFTLKIRSTKLEDSAMYFCASKSGLGQETQYFGPGTRLLVL.

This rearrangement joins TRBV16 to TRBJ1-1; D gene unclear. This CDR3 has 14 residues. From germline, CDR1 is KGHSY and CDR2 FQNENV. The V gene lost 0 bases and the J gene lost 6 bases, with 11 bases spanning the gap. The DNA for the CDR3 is TGTGCCAGCAGCCAATCCTCGGGGTTCTCTGAAGCTTTCTTT. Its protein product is CASSQSSGFSEAFF.

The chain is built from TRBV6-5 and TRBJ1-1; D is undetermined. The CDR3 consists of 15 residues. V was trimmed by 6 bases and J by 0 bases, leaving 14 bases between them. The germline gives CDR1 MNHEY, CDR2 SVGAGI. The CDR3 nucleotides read TGTGCCAGCAGCCGAGACGGACGGGTGAACACTGAAGCTTTCTTT. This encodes CASSRDGRVNTEAFF.

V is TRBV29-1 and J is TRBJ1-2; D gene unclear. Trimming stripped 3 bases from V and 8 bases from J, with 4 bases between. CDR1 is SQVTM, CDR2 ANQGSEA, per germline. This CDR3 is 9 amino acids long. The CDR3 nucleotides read TGCAGCGTTGATCCGGGCTACACCTTC. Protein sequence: CSVDPGYTF. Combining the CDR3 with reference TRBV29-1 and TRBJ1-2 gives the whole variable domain SAVISQKPSRDICQRGTSLTIQCQVDSQVTMMFWYRQQPGQSLTLIATANQGSEATYESGFVIDKFPISRPNLTFSTLTVSNMSPEDSSIYLCSVDPGYTFGSGTRLTVV.

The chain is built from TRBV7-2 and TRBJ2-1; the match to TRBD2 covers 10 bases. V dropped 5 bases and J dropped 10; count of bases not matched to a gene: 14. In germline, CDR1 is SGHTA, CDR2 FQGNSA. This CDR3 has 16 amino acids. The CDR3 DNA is TGTGCCAGCAGCGACAGAGGGGGAGCGGGGGGGCGAGAGCAGTTCTTC. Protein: CASSDRGGAGGREQFF. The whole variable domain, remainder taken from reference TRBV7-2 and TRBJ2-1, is GAGVSQSPSNKVTEKGKDVELRCDPISGHTALYWYRQSLGQGLEFLIYFQGNSAPDKSGLPSDRFSAERTGGSVSTLTIQRTQQEDSAVYLCASSDRGGAGGREQFFGPGTRLTVL.

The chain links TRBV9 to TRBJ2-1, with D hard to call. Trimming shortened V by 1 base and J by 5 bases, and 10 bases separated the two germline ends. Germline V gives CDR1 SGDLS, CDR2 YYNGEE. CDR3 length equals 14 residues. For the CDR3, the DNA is TGTGCCAGCAGCGTAAAGCAGGCTAACAATGAGCAGTTCTTC. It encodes CASSVKQANNEQFF.

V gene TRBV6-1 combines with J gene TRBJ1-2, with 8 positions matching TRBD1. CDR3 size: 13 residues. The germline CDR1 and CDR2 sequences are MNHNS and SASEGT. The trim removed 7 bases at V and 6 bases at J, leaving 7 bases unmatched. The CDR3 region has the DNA TGTGCCAGCACCATGGACAGGGAGGATGGCTACACCTTC. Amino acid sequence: CASTMDREDGYTF.

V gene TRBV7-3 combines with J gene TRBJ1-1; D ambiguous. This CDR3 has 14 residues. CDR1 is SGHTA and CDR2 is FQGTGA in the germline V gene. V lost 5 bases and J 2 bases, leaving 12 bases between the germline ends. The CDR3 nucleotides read TGTGCCAGCAGCCCCGACACGGACAACACTGAAGCTTTCTTT. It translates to CASSPDTDNTEAFF.

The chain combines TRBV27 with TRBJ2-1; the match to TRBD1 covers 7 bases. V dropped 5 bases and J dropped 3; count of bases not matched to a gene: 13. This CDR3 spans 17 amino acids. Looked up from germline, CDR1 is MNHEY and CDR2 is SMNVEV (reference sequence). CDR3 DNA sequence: TGTGCCAGCAGTCAAATCCCTACAGGGGTACGCTACAATGAGCAGTTCTTC. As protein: CASSQIPTGVRYNEQFF.

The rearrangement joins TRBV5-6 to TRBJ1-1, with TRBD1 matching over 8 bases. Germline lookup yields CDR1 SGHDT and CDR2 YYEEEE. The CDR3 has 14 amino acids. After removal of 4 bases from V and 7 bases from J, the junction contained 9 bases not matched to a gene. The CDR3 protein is CASSALDRESEAFF. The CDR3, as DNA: TGTGCCAGCAGCGCCTTGGACAGGGAGAGTGAAGCTTTCTTT. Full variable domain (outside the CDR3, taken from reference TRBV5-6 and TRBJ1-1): DAGVTQSPTHLIKTRGQQVTLRCSPKSGHDTVSWYQQALGQGPQFIFQYYEEEERQRGNFPDRFSGHQFPNYSSELNVNALLLGDSALYLCASSALDRESEAFFGQGTRLTVV.

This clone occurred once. CDR3 amino acids: CASSLDRPNTEAFF. The CDR3 bases are TGCGCCAGCAGCCTGGACAGACCGAACACTGAAGCTTTCTTT. The chain joins TRBV5-1 to TRBJ1-1, with TRBD1 as a possible D gene (6 bases). V lost 4 bases, J lost 1 base, and 11 bases lay in between. Germline V CDR1 and CDR2: SGHRS, YFSETQ. This CDR3 is 14 amino acids long.

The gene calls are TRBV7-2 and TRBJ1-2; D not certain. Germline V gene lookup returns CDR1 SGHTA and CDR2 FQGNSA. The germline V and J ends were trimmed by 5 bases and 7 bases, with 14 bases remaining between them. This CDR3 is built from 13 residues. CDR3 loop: CASSPPRHLGYTF. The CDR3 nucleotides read TGTGCCAGCAGCCCCCCCAGGCACCTTGGCTACACCTTC.

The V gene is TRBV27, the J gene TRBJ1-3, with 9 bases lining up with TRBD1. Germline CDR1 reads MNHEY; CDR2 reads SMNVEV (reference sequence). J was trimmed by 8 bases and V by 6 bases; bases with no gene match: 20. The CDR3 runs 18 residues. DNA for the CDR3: TGTGCCAGCAGCCGCGGGACAGGGAGGTCGGAAGCCGCGGACACCATATATTTT. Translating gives CASSRGTGRSEAADTIYF.

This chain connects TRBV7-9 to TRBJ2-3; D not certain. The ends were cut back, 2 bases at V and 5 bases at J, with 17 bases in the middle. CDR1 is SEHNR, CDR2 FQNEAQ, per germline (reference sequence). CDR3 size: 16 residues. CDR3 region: CASSLNSAIDGDTQYF. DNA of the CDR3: TGTGCCAGCAGCTTAAATTCAGCCATTGACGGAGATACGCAGTATTTT.

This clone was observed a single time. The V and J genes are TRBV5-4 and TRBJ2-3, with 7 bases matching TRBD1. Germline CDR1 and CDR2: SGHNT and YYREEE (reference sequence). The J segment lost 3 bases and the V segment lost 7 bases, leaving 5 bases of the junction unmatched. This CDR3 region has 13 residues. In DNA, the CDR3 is TGTGCCAGCGGGGTGACAGGGACAGATACGCAGTATTTT. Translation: CASGVTGTDTQYF.